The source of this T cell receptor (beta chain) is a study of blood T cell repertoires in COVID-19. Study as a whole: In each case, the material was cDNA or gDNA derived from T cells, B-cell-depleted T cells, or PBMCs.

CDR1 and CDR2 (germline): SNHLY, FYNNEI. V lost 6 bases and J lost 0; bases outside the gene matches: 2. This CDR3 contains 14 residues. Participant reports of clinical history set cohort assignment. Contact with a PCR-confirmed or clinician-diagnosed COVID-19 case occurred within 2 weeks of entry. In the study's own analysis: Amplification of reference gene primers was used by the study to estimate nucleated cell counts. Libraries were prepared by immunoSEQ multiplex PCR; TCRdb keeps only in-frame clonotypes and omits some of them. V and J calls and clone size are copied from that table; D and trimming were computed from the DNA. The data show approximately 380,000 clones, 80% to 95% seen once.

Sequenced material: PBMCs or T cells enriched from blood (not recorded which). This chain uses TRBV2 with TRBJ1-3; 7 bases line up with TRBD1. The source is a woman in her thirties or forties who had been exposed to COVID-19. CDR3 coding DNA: TGTGCCAGCAGGAGGGACAGCTCTGGAAACACCATATATTTT. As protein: CASRRDSSGNTIYF.